The count of the clone carrying this T cell receptor beta chain is one. Authors' methods: It was from reference gene primer amplification that nucleated cell counts were estimated. The data were produced by immunoSEQ multiplex PCR, yet TCRdb's version contains in-frame clones alone and is incomplete. V and J calls and clone size come straight from that table; D and trimming were deduced from the DNA. The table has under 150,000 clones, 85% seen once; the top ten hold 13%. This sample is drawn from a study of blood T cell repertoires in COVID-19. Study-wide context: Samples of COVID-19 (acute and convalescent) were obtained from the United States, Italy and Spain. T cells, B-cell-depleted T cells, or PBMCs supplied cDNA or gDNA.

The ends lost 7 bases at V and 2 bases at J; junction bases unmatched: 2. The CDR3 has 12 residues. Germline CDR1 is WSHSY and CDR2 is SAAADI. The J gene is TRBJ2-7, the V gene TRBV10-2, with TRBD1 identical over 7 bases. This receptor was identified in a human donor in a cohort sampled during active COVID-19. The source material was peripheral blood. CDR3 nucleotide sequence: TGCGCCAGCACGGGACAGACCTACGAGCAGTACTTC. It translates to CASTGQTYEQYF.